A single sample gave rise to the 5 T cell receptor beta chains below, sequenced in a study of blood T cells in healthy people across ages. Through a sample-barcoded 5' primer and a J-beta primer mix, a second PCR was run for roughly 7 to 12 cycles. In TCRdb, the 5' RACE reads were re-called with MiXCR into one record per CDR3 protein. In the table there are roughly 1,100,000 distinct CDR3 sequences, about 23% of which are singletons. These data are also associated with another study on T cells of mothers and their children.

Input material: blood. These TCRs come from a girl aged 2-10 years in good health.

V gene TRBV5-6 combines with J gene TRBJ2-1, with 8 nucleotides matching TRBD1. The CDR3 spans 16 residues. Germline V gene lookup returns CDR1 SGHDT and CDR2 YYEEEE. Trimming cost V 2 bases and J 0 bases; bases outside gene matches: 4. CDR3 residues: CASSFVDRDSYNEQFF. For the CDR3, the DNA is TGTGCCAGCAGCTTTGTGGACAGGGACTCCTACAATGAGCAGTTCTTC.

The chain recombines TRBV10-3 with TRBJ2-1; 9 nucleotides match TRBD2. From germline, CDR1 is ENHRY and CDR2 SYGVKD. Losses at the gene ends were 5 bases for V and 5 bases for J; bases not matched to a gene: 7. This CDR3 region has 15 residues. CDR3 DNA: TGTGCCATCAGTAGCGGGGGGCTTGGGAACAATGAGCAGTTCTTC. This translates into CAISSGGLGNNEQFF.

In this sample, this clonotype turned up once. The rearrangement joins TRBV7-2 to TRBJ2-1; 7 nucleotides line up with TRBD2. V gave up 1 base and J gave up 13 bases; unmatched junction bases: 10. CDR3 length: 14 residues. Germline CDR1 and CDR2: SGHTA and FQGNSA. The CDR3 bases are TGTGCCAGCAGCTTAGTGTTGGCGGGAGAAAGACAGTTCTTC. Translation: CASSLVLAGERQFF.

This clonotype showed up just a few times. The chain has TRBV5-1 and TRBJ2-5; D is uncertain. The better agreement between TRBJ2-1 and the DNA end casts doubt on the J call. The germline gives CDR1 SGHRS, CDR2 YFSETQ. The CDR3 contains 13 residues. The CDR3 DNA reads as TGCGCCAGCAGCTCTGGGATGTACAATGAGCAGTTCTTC. This encodes CASSSGMYNEQFF.

DNA for the CDR3: TGCGCCAGCAGCCAAGAATGGAGCGGGACCCACTCCTACAATGAGCAGTTCTTC. Protein sequence: CASSQEWSGTHSYNEQFF. This chain links TRBV4-1 with TRBJ2-1; 7 bases are shared with TRBD2. This CDR3 comprises 18 residues. V was clipped by 0 bases and J by 0 bases; unmatched bases: 8. In germline, CDR1 is MGHRA, CDR2 YSYEKL.